This entry describes one T cell receptor (beta chain). What it binds is not known. The PCR was carried out with 60 Vbeta primers and 13 Jbeta primers. Sequencing was performed with immunoSEQ multiplex PCR; in TCRdb, only in-frame clones are kept and a portion is missing. The table lists about 140,000 clones, 80% of them singletons, with about 6.8% in the top ten. This record belongs to a study of cytomegalovirus exposure and HLA in healthy donors. In the study overall: Earlier, fewer than 130 million unique TCR beta sequences were recovered from 200 million or so T cells by an analysis.

Study-level points and caveats: Apparent HLA restriction characterized most CMV-associated TCR beta chains in a later analysis.

Germline CDR1 and CDR2: MNHEY and SVGAGI. CDR3 length: 15 amino acids. V trimming: 2 bases; J trimming: 6 bases; junction bases outside the gene matches: 7. The rearrangement links TRBV6-5 to TRBJ2-1; 7 nucleotides line up with TRBD2. The sequenced sample consisted of PBMCs. The source of this sequence is a man aged 35 to 55 in good health and CMV-seropositive. CDR3 residues: CASSYGLAELNEQFF. In DNA form, the CDR3 reads TGTGCCAGCAGTTACGGGCTAGCGGAGCTCAATGAGCAGTTCTTC.